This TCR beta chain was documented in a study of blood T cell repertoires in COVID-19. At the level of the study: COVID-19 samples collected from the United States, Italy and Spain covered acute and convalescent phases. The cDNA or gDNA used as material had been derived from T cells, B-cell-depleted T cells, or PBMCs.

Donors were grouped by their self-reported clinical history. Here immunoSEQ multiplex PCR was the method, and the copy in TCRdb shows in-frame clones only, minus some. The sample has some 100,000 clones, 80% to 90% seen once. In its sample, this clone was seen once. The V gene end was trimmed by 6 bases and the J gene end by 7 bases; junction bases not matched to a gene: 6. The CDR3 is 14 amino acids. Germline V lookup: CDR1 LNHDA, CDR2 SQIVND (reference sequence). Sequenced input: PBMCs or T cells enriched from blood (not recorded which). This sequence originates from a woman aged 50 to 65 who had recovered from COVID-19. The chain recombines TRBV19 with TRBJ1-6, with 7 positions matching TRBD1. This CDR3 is CASSTGVVNSPLHF. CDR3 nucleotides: TGTGCCAGTAGCACAGGGGTCGTAAATTCACCCCTCCACTTT.